One sample yielded the 8 T cell receptor beta chains listed below, sequenced in a study of immune evolution from preneoplasia to lung adenocarcinoma. Method: immunoSEQ multiplex PCR; TCRdb's copy keeps in-frame clones and lacks some. The table shows around 4,600 clones, with around four fifths occurring only once. Sequenced sample: FFPE minimally invasive lung adenocarcinoma tissue. The receptors derive from a person aged 55-85 years with lung adenocarcinoma.

The chain combines TRBV7-7 with TRBJ2-5; 16 bases are a match to TRBD2. Germline lookup yields CDR1 SSHAT and CDR2 FNYEAQ (reference sequence). The CDR3 has 16 amino acids. The CDR3, as DNA: TGTGTTAGCAGCTTAGGGACTAGCGGGAGGGCAGAGACCCAGTACTTC. Its protein is CVSSLGTSGRAETQYF.

J is TRBJ2-2 and V is TRBV11-3; D not resolved. Germline-derived CDR1 and CDR2 are SGHNT and YENEEA. V gave up 4 bases and J gave up 5 bases, with 8 bases separating them. CDR3 length: 13 amino acids. The CDR3 is CASSSQWTGELFF. CDR3 nucleotide sequence: TGTGCCAGCAGCTCCCAGTGGACCGGGGAGCTGTTTTTT.

This chain connects TRBV27 to TRBJ2-1; possibly TRBD2 for D (6 bases). CDR1 MNHEY and CDR2 SMNVEV come from the germline V gene (reference sequence). Trimming stripped 8 bases from V and 7 bases from J, with 21 bases between. This CDR3 is 15 amino acids long. In nucleotides, the CDR3 is TGTGCCAGCTCTGATTGGGGGGAGAAGAAGAATGAGCAGTTCTTC. It specifies CASSDWGEKKNEQFF.

The genes are TRBV25-1 and TRBJ1-2; the match to TRBD1 covers 8 bases. The CDR3 consists of 15 residues. CDR1 MGHDK and CDR2 SYGVNS come from the germline V gene. V lost 6 bases and J lost 2; bases outside the gene matches: 8. For the CDR3, the DNA is TGTGCCAGCAGAGCGACAGGGGAGGGCAACTATGGCTACACCTTC. Translating gives CASRATGEGNYGYTF.

This clone was seen only once. This chain joins TRBV6-1 and TRBJ2-2; 12 nucleotides match TRBD1. V trimming: 6 bases; J trimming: 8 bases; junction bases outside the gene matches: 7. The germline V gene has CDR1 MNHNS and CDR2 SASEGT. This CDR3 is 15 amino acids long. The CDR3 DNA reads as TGTGCCAGCAGCCGGGGACAGGGGGCAGGAGGGGAGCTGTTTTTT. Its protein product is CASSRGQGAGGELFF.

The V gene is TRBV5-5, the J gene TRBJ1-1; D is unresolved. Trimming cost V 1 base and J 5 bases, with 12 bases left between them. This CDR3 contains 14 residues. CDR1 and CDR2 from the germline V gene are SGHKS and YYEKEE (reference sequence). Here the CDR3 DNA reads TGTGCCAGCAGCTTGTCGCGGGTAAAAACTGAAGCTTTCTTT. Its protein is CASSLSRVKTEAFF. Looking up the rest from reference TRBV5-5 and TRBJ1-1 gives the full variable domain: DAGVTQSPTHLIKTRGQQVTLRCSPISGHKSVSWYQQVLGQGPQFIFQYYEKEERGRGNFPDRFSARQFPNYSSELNVNALLLGDSALYLCASSLSRVKTEAFFGQGTRLTVV.

This clone was seen once. The DNA for the CDR3 is TGTGCCAGCAGCCCTACACCCACGGAGACCCAGTACTTC. Protein product: CASSPTPTETQYF. This sequence joins TRBV9 and TRBJ2-5; no definite D call. Germline V gene data show CDR1 as SGDLS and CDR2 as YYNGEE. The CDR3 length is 13 residues. The V end was cut by 4 bases, the J end by 5 bases, with 12 bases between.

This clone was seen only a few times. The V gene is TRBV6-6, the J gene TRBJ1-1; D is ambiguous. V was shortened by 2 bases and J by 1 base, with 14 bases between the two germline ends. Germline V lookup: CDR1 MNHNY, CDR2 SVGAGI (reference sequence). The CDR3 consists of 16 residues. CDR3 loop: CASSYPQNLKNTEAFF. The CDR3 DNA reads TGTGCCAGCAGTTACCCCCAAAACCTGAAGAACACTGAAGCTTTCTTT.